Shown below are 21 T cell receptor beta chains from a single sample sequenced in a study of CD8+ T cells in alopecia areata. TCR sequencing used cDNA made by reverse transcription of extracted RNA. Measured with immunoSEQ multiplex PCR; TCRdb has only the in-frame clones, and not every one. Of around 86,000 clones in the sample, just over 70% were seen once. Treatment: oral pan-JAK inhibitor, 5-10 mg twice daily. This sample comprised CD8+ T cells sorted from blood, obtained at approximately week 45, from a patient treated with tofacitinib. The receptors were gathered from a human donor with alopecia areata.

This clone was observed a single time. J is TRBJ2-1 and V is TRBV7-2; TRBD1 agrees at 10 bases. CDR3 length: 16 amino acids. CDR1 is SGHTA and CDR2 is FQGNSA in the germline V gene. V was pared by 1 base and J by 6 bases, with 6 bases of the junction left unmatched. Here the CDR3 reads CASSLDRRDRGNEQFF. DNA of the CDR3: TGTGCCAGCAGCTTAGATCGTCGGGACAGGGGCAATGAGCAGTTCTTC.

This chain links TRBV9 with TRBJ2-3; 15 nucleotides align to TRBD2. The J segment lost 4 bases and the V segment lost 0 bases, leaving 0 bases of the junction unmatched. The CDR3 has 16 residues. Germline V gene sequence: CDR1 SGDLS, CDR2 YYNGEE. This CDR3 is CASSVGTSGGADTQYF. In nucleotides, the CDR3 is TGTGCCAGCAGCGTAGGGACTAGCGGGGGGGCAGATACGCAGTATTTT. Supplemented by reference TRBV9 and TRBJ2-3, the full variable domain reads DSGVTQTPKHLITATGQRVTLRCSPRSGDLSVYWYQQSLDQGLQFLIQYYNGEERAKGNILERFSAQQFPDLHSELNLSSLELGDSALYFCASSVGTSGGADTQYFGPGTRLTVL.

The chain recombines TRBV6-6 with TRBJ1-1; no clear D. The CDR3 has 13 residues. The V end lost 5 bases, the J end lost 2 bases, and 9 bases lay between the germline ends. From germline, CDR1 is MNHNY and CDR2 SVGAGI (reference sequence). The CDR3: CASSRAVNTEAFF. In nucleotides, the CDR3 is TGTGCCAGCAGTCGCGCCGTTAACACTGAAGCTTTCTTT.

Concerning this clone: The CDR3 ends on some other residue instead of the conserved phenylalanine or tryptophan, so this is likely a read error. The gene calls are TRBV30 and TRBJ2-7; TRBD2 agrees at 12 bases. Germline trimming cut 1 base from V and 4 bases from J; bases unmatched to any gene: 2. The CDR3 runs to 14 residues. Germline assignment: CDR1 GTSNPN and CDR2 SVGIG (reference sequence). CDR3 nucleotides: TGTGCCTGGAGTGGGACTAGCGGGGTTTACGAGCAGTACCTC. It codes for CAWSGTSGVYEQYL.

V usage is TRBV19 and J usage is TRBJ1-2; D is unresolved. The length of the CDR3 is 13 residues. The ends were cut back, 9 bases at V and 3 bases at J, with 14 bases in the middle. The V gene's germline CDR1 is LNHDA and CDR2 SQIVND (reference sequence). The CDR3 region is CASSYGLDYGYTF. The CDR3 DNA reads as TGTGCCAGCAGTTATGGGTTAGACTATGGCTACACCTTC.

This clone appeared a few times. The CDR3 DNA is TGTGCCAGCAGCTTAGTTGGCGGGGGCCCGGATACGCAGTATTTT. Amino acid sequence: CASSLVGGGPDTQYF. The rearrangement links TRBV11-2 to TRBJ2-3, with a weak D call TRBD2 (7 bases). Germline V lookup: CDR1 SGHAT, CDR2 FQNNGV. The CDR3 loop spans 15 amino acids. Trimming removed 1 base from V and 6 bases from J, with 14 bases in between. The whole variable domain, remainder taken from reference TRBV11-2 and TRBJ2-3, is EAGVAQSPRYKIIEKRQSVAFWCNPISGHATLYWYQQILGQGPKLLIQFQNNGVVDDSQLPKDRFSAERLKGVDSTLKIQPAKLEDSAVYLCASSLVGGGPDTQYFGPGTRLTVL.

This clone was detected only once. This chain links TRBV6-1 with TRBJ2-1, with 8 bases fitting TRBD2. The CDR3 length is 20 residues. After removal of 0 bases from V and 7 bases from J, the junction contained 20 bases not matched to a gene. Germline V gene data show CDR1 as MNHNS and CDR2 as SASEGT. This CDR3 reads CASSEADYGNRRGARNEQFF. CDR3 DNA sequence: TGTGCCAGCAGTGAAGCAGATTACGGAAATAGGCGGGGGGCCCGGAATGAGCAGTTCTTC.

The table lists this clone with a few counts. This chain connects TRBV4-3 to TRBJ2-1; 11 bases align to TRBD2. CDR1 is LGHNA, CDR2 YSLEER, per germline. This CDR3 has 16 residues. V lost 0 bases and J lost 4; bases outside the gene matches: 2. The CDR3 coding sequence is TGCGCCAGCAGCCAAGACAGACTAGCGGGATACAATGAGCAGTTCTTC. It yields the protein CASSQDRLAGYNEQFF.

The genes are TRBV9 and TRBJ2-1; the D gene is possibly TRBD2 (5 bases). The CDR3 has 14 amino acids. CDR1 SGDLS and CDR2 YYNGEE come from the germline V gene. The V and J ends lost 0 bases and 5 bases respectively, with 9 bases between them. CDR3 in DNA: TGTGCCAGCAGCGTAGCCGGGGTGAACAATGAGCAGTTCTTC. Its translation is CASSVAGVNNEQFF. Variable domain in full (rest from reference TRBV9 and TRBJ2-1): DSGVTQTPKHLITATGQRVTLRCSPRSGDLSVYWYQQSLDQGLQFLIQYYNGEERAKGNILERFSAQQFPDLHSELNLSSLELGDSALYFCASSVAGVNNEQFFGPGTRLTVL.

CDR3 region: CASSFGGGQDTQYF. In DNA form, the CDR3 reads TGTGCCAGCAGCTTCGGCGGGGGGCAAGATACGCAGTATTTT. J is TRBJ2-3 and V is TRBV7-9; TRBD2 agrees at 8 bases. The V segment lost 3 bases and the J segment 5 bases; nucleotides outside the gene matches: 4. Germline CDR1 reads SEHNR; CDR2 reads FQNEAQ (reference sequence). The CDR3 has 14 residues.

CDR3 residues: CASSLEDAYGYTF. CDR3 coding DNA: TGCGCCAGCAGCTTGGAAGACGCCTATGGCTACACCTTC. The chain combines TRBV5-1 with TRBJ1-2, with D unresolved. Germline lookup yields CDR1 SGHRS and CDR2 YFSETQ. Trimming took 0 bases from V and 4 from J, leaving 7 bases between them. This CDR3 contains 13 residues.

This clone has just a few counts. This chain connects TRBV7-9 to TRBJ2-7, with TRBD1 as a possible D gene (5 bases). Germline V gene data show CDR1 as SEHNR and CDR2 as FQNEAQ (reference sequence). V lost 3 bases to trimming and J lost 2 bases, with 14 bases between them. The CDR3 runs 15 residues. CDR3 loop: CASSFPTGSTYEQYF. The CDR3, as DNA: TGTGCCAGCAGCTTTCCTACAGGTTCCACCTACGAGCAGTACTTC.

The chain is built from TRBV4-3 and TRBJ1-3; tentatively, D is TRBD1 (5 bases). Germline V gene lookup returns CDR1 LGHNA and CDR2 YSLEER. The CDR3 covers 13 residues. V was trimmed by 5 bases and J by 2 bases, leaving 7 bases between them. Written as DNA, the CDR3 is TGCGCCAGCAGCGCGGACACTGGAAACACCATATATTTT. Its translation is CASSADTGNTIYF.

The chain has TRBV5-1 and TRBJ2-1, with 8 bases matching TRBD2. V trimming: 0 bases; J trimming: 2 bases; junction bases outside the gene matches: 4. CDR1 is SGHRS and CDR2 is YFSETQ in the germline V gene. The CDR3 runs 16 residues. CDR3 coding DNA: TGCGCCAGCAGCTTGGAACCGGGACTAGCCTACAATGAGCAGTTCTTC. It is translated as CASSLEPGLAYNEQFF.

The chain employs TRBV11-3 and TRBJ2-3; D uncertain. CDR1 SGHNT and CDR2 YENEEA come from the germline V gene. V was trimmed by 1 base and J by 1 base, leaving 6 bases between them. The CDR3 totals 14 residues. CDR3 sequence: CASSLGAGTDTQYF. The CDR3 DNA reads TGTGCCAGCAGCTTAGGTGCGGGCACAGATACGCAGTATTTT.

This clone has a single count. The J gene is TRBJ2-1, the V gene TRBV7-3; weak D call: TRBD2 (6 bases). Germline V lookup: CDR1 SGHTA, CDR2 FQGTGA. Between the trimmed V and J ends, which lost 2 bases and 3 bases, there was a span of 11 bases. The CDR3 consists of 15 residues. The chain's CDR3 is CASSLGTGVYNEQFF. The CDR3 bases are TGTGCCAGCAGCTTAGGGACGGGGGTCTACAATGAGCAGTTCTTC.

The V gene is TRBV28, the J gene TRBJ1-2; 10 bases are a match to TRBD1. The ends lost 3 bases at V and 7 bases at J; junction bases unmatched: 11. The CDR3 covers 16 residues. Germline V gene data show CDR1 as MDHEN and CDR2 as SYDVKM. The CDR3 sequence: CASSFLLTGGSGGYTF. CDR3 in DNA: TGTGCCAGCAGTTTCCTCTTGACAGGGGGCTCAGGTGGCTACACCTTC.

This clone is judged large. V gene TRBV19 combines with J gene TRBJ1-2; possibly TRBD1 for D (6 bases). The V gene lost 3 bases and the J gene lost 3 bases, with 11 bases spanning the gap. This CDR3 spans 14 amino acids. Germline CDR1 and CDR2: LNHDA and SQIVND (reference sequence). This CDR3 reads CASSMRRQDYGYTF. In DNA, the CDR3 is TGTGCCAGTAGTATGAGGCGACAGGACTATGGCTACACCTTC.

V gene TRBV14 combines with J gene TRBJ2-5; D remains ambiguous. CDR3 size: 16 residues. Germline V CDR1 and CDR2: SGHDN, FVKESK. V gave up 4 bases and J gave up 5 bases, with 20 bases separating them. The CDR3 sequence: CASSPKRSAFVETQYF. The CDR3 DNA sequence: TGTGCCAGCAGCCCTAAAAGGTCAGCCTTCGTGGAGACCCAGTACTTC.

The chain recombines TRBV2 with TRBJ1-1; D call uncertain. Looked up from germline, CDR1 is SNHLY and CDR2 is FYNNEI. CDR3 size: 13 residues. V was pared by 4 bases and J by 1 base, with 7 bases between. DNA of the CDR3: TGTGCCAGCAGTGGGTCGAAGAACACTGAAGCTTTCTTT. As protein: CASSGSKNTEAFF.

This clone was observed a single time. The chain has TRBV13 and TRBJ2-7; 7 nucleotides line up with TRBD1. Germline lookup yields CDR1 PRHDT and CDR2 FYEKMQ (reference sequence). This CDR3 region has 15 residues. The ends lost 5 bases at V and 3 bases at J; junction bases unmatched: 10. The CDR3 region has the DNA TGTGCCAGCAGCCCTCAGGGTACAGGGGTCTACGAGCAGTACTTC. Translation gives CASSPQGTGVYEQYF.